Given below is one T cell receptor (beta chain) in context. The sample comes from a study of blood T cell repertoires in COVID-19. Study details: COVID-19 samples from acute and convalescent phases originated in the United States, Italy and Spain.

In the original processing: By means of reference gene primer amplification, nucleated cell counts were estimated. Clones were sequenced by immunoSEQ multiplex PCR, and TCRdb holds only the in-frame ones, with some missing. V, J and clone size are those of that table, while D and trimming were read from the DNA. The sample has about 300,000 clones, 86% seen once; the top ten hold 1.5% to 2%. Germline CDR1 and CDR2: SGHTA and FQGNSA. V was clipped by 1 base and J by 8 bases, with 14 bases between them. The CDR3 is 14 residues long. The specimen was peripheral blood. The TCR was taken from a woman in her forties or fifties with acute or convalescent COVID-19. The genes are TRBV7-2 and TRBJ1-2; D uncertain. The chain's CDR3 is CASSLEVGDWGYTF. The CDR3 DNA is TGTGCCAGCAGCTTAGAGGTCGGAGATTGGGGCTACACCTTC.